A single sample gave rise to the 17 T cell receptor beta chains below, sequenced in a study of identical twins. TCRdb reanalysed the 5' RACE reads using MiXCR and keeps one entry per CDR3 protein. The sample consists of about 520,000 distinct CDR3 sequences, 22% of them appearing once. This sample also belongs to another study, concerning T cells expressing NK-cell markers.

Input material: CD4+ T cells sorted from blood. These receptors originate from a woman in her late teens or twenties in good health.

This chain links TRBV29-1 with TRBJ1-1; D gene ambiguous. From germline, CDR1 is SQVTM and CDR2 ANQGSEA. The CDR3 has 12 residues. V lost 4 bases and J lost 4, with 10 bases in between. The CDR3 spells CSVGKGITEAFF. In DNA, the CDR3 is TGCAGCGTTGGTAAAGGGATCACTGAAGCTTTCTTT.

The chain couples TRBV4-2 to TRBJ2-5; D is unclear. CDR1 and CDR2 from the germline V gene are LGHNA and YNFKEQ. The CDR3 runs to 11 residues. The V end lost 4 bases, the J end lost 8 bases, and 8 bases lay between the germline ends. CDR3 protein: CASSPDLTQYF. The CDR3 bases are TGTGCCAGCAGCCCCGATCTTACCCAGTACTTC.

This chain connects TRBV5-1 to TRBJ2-3, with 9 nucleotides matching TRBD1. CDR3 length: 16 residues. J was trimmed by 2 bases and V by 2 bases; bases with no gene match: 6. Germline V gene data show CDR1 as SGHRS and CDR2 as YFSETQ. The CDR3: CASSFRDRANTDTQYF. The CDR3 DNA is TGCGCCAGCAGCTTCCGGGACAGGGCGAACACAGATACGCAGTATTTT.

Many counts were recorded for this clonotype. The chain carries TRBV5-1 and TRBJ1-4, with D possibly TRBD1 on 5 matching bases. In germline, CDR1 is SGHRS, CDR2 YFSETQ. The CDR3 length is 15 residues. The V gene lost 1 base and the J gene lost 5 bases, with 12 bases spanning the gap. CDR3 sequence: CASSLTGLTNEKLFF. The CDR3 nucleotides read TGCGCCAGCAGCTTGACGGGACTGACAAATGAAAAACTGTTTTTT.

This clonotype showed up just a few times. The gene calls are TRBV6-5 and TRBJ2-1, with D maybe TRBD1 (5 bases). V gave up 0 bases and J gave up 2 bases, with 8 bases separating them. Germline CDR1 MNHEY, CDR2 SVGAGI. The CDR3 spans 15 residues. This CDR3 reads CASSYSDTAYNEQFF. The CDR3 region has the DNA TGTGCCAGCAGTTACTCGGACACGGCCTACAATGAGCAGTTCTTC.

This chain uses TRBV6-2 or TRBV6-3 with TRBJ2-7; D may be TRBD1 (7 bases). V gave up 6 bases and J gave up 3 bases, with 18 bases separating them. The length of the CDR3 is 15 residues. Germline values: CDR1 MNHEY, CDR2 SVGEGT. The CDR3 region is CASSRAGQPYYEQYF. The CDR3 coding sequence is TGTGCCAGCAGCCGCGCGGGACAGCCCTACTACGAGCAGTACTTC.

This chain uses TRBV5-6 with TRBJ2-5, with 14 bases aligning to TRBD2. V was clipped by 3 bases and J by 0 bases; unmatched bases: 7. The CDR3 consists of 18 residues. CDR1 and CDR2 from the germline V gene are SGHDT and YYEEEE. The CDR3 spells CASSSGLAGGLYQETQYF. The CDR3 DNA reads TGTGCCAGCAGCTCTGGACTAGCGGGGGGCCTGTACCAAGAGACCCAGTACTTC.

This clonotype was recorded a few times. V and J are TRBV5-1 and TRBJ1-5; D is possibly TRBD1 (5 bases). The CDR3 loop spans 13 amino acids. The V end was cut by 4 bases, the J end by 5 bases, with 10 bases between. The germline CDR1 and CDR2 sequences are SGHRS and YFSETQ. The CDR3 DNA sequence: TGCGCCAGCAGCATAGACAGAGATCAGCCCCAGCATTTT. It yields the protein CASSIDRDQPQHF.

This clonotype was seen repeatedly, ten times or more. The rearrangement uses TRBV5-1 and TRBJ2-6, with D perhaps TRBD2 (6 bases). This CDR3 contains 16 residues. Germline CDR1 reads SGHRS; CDR2 reads YFSETQ. V lost 4 bases and J lost 0, with 11 bases in between. CDR3 bases: TGCGCCAGCAGCCCTCGACTAGACTCTGGGGCCAACGTCCTGACTTTC. Amino acid sequence: CASSPRLDSGANVLTF.

The table lists this clonotype with a few counts. The chain recombines TRBV3-1 with TRBJ2-1; TRBD2 might be the D (6 bases). The CDR3 extends over 17 amino acids. Between the trimmed V and J ends, which lost 0 bases and 6 bases, there was a span of 18 bases. The germline gives CDR1 LGHDT, CDR2 YNNKEL (reference sequence). This chain's CDR3 is CASSQDWRGLFGNEQFF. The CDR3 DNA sequence: TGTGCCAGCAGCCAAGATTGGAGGGGTTTGTTTGGCAATGAGCAGTTCTTC.

The chain links TRBV7-2 to TRBJ1-4; D not certain. The CDR3 extends over 12 amino acids. Trimming removed 2 bases from V and 8 bases from J, with 6 bases in between. Germline assignment: CDR1 SGHTA and CDR2 FQGNSA. CDR3 loop: CASSLNPEKLFF. For the CDR3, the DNA is TGTGCCAGCAGCTTAAACCCCGAAAAACTGTTTTTT.

The V and J genes are TRBV10-1 and TRBJ2-1, with D perhaps TRBD2 (6 bases). V gave up 6 bases and J gave up 2 bases, with 14 bases separating them. This CDR3 spans 15 amino acids. In germline, CDR1 is WNHNN, CDR2 SYGVQD (reference sequence). The CDR3 DNA reads TGCGCCAGCAGCCTTCATGGCGGGGCCTACAATGAGCAGTTCTTC. This translates into CASSLHGGAYNEQFF.

This clonotype was seen more than once but under ten times. The chain has TRBV6-1 and TRBJ1-1; the D is unclear. This CDR3 has 14 amino acids. From germline, CDR1 is MNHNS and CDR2 SASEGT. The ends were cut back, 7 bases at V and 6 bases at J, with 18 bases in the middle. The CDR3 loop is CASNPSQARAEAFF. DNA for the CDR3: TGTGCCAGCAACCCCTCGCAGGCTCGAGCTGAAGCTTTCTTT.

V is TRBV5-1 and J is TRBJ2-1; the D gene could be TRBD1 or TRBD2 (5 bases each). The CDR3 runs to 15 residues. CDR1 is SGHRS, CDR2 YFSETQ, per germline. V dropped 4 bases and J dropped 4 bases, with 15 bases sitting between them. This CDR3 is CASSREGTPYNEQFF. CDR3 bases: TGCGCCAGCAGCCGGGAAGGGACCCCGTACAATGAGCAGTTCTTC. Full variable domain (rest looked up from reference TRBV5-1 and TRBJ2-1): KAGVTQTPRYLIKTRGQQVTLSCSPISGHRSVSWYQQTPGQGLQFLFEYFSETQRNKGNFPGRFSGRQFSNSRSEMNVSTLELGDSALYLCASSREGTPYNEQFFGPGTRLTVL.

The chain is built from TRBV19 and TRBJ1-1; D is unclear. The CDR3 is made up of 13 amino acids. The V end lost 5 bases, the J end lost 3 bases, and 10 bases lay between the germline ends. Germline V lookup: CDR1 LNHDA, CDR2 SQIVND (reference sequence). The CDR3 loop is CASSLNWDTEAFF. CDR3 bases: TGTGCCAGTAGTCTTAATTGGGACACTGAAGCTTTCTTT.

This chain joins TRBV7-9 and TRBJ2-5; D is uncertain. The ends were cut back, 5 bases at V and 2 bases at J, with 12 bases in the middle. This CDR3 is 14 amino acids long. Germline loops: CDR1 SEHNR, CDR2 FQNEAQ (reference sequence). CDR3 in DNA: TGTGCCAGCAGCGTCCGTATTTTTCAAGAGACCCAGTACTTC. Protein sequence: CASSVRIFQETQYF.

This clonotype has just one count. This chain joins TRBV5-1 and TRBJ2-3, with D perhaps matching TRBD1 (6 bases). V lost 1 base to trimming and J lost 0 bases, with 9 bases between them. The CDR3 has 15 amino acids. Germline lookup yields CDR1 SGHRS and CDR2 YFSETQ. The CDR3: CASSLLGASTDTQYF. CDR3 in DNA: TGCGCCAGCAGCTTGTTGGGGGCTAGCACAGATACGCAGTATTTT. Together with reference TRBV5-1 and TRBJ2-3, the CDR3 gives the full variable domain: KAGVTQTPRYLIKTRGQQVTLSCSPISGHRSVSWYQQTPGQGLQFLFEYFSETQRNKGNFPGRFSGRQFSNSRSEMNVSTLELGDSALYLCASSLLGASTDTQYFGPGTRLTVL.